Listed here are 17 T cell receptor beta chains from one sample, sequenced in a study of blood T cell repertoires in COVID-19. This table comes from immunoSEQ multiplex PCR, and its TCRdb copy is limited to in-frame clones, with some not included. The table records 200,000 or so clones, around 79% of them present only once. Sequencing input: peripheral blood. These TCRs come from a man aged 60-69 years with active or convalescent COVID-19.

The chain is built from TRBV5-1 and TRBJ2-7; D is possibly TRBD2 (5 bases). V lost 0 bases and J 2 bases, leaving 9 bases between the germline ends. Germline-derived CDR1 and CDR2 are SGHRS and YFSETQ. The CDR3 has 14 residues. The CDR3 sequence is CASSLGSETYEQYF. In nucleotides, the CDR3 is TGCGCCAGCAGCTTGGGTAGCGAGACCTACGAGCAGTACTTC.

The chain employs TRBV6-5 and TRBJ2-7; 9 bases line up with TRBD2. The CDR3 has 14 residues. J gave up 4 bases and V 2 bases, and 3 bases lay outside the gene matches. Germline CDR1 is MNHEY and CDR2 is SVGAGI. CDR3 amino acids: CASSYGGRGYEQYF. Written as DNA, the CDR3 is TGTGCCAGCAGTTACGGCGGGAGGGGGTACGAGCAGTACTTC.

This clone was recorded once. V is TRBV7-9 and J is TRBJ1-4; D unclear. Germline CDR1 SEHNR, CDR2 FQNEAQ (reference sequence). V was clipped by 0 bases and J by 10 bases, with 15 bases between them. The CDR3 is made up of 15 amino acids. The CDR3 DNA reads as TGTGCCAGCAGCTTAGCCGCCGGGTCTTCGGCAAAACTGTTTTTT. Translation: CASSLAAGSSAKLFF.

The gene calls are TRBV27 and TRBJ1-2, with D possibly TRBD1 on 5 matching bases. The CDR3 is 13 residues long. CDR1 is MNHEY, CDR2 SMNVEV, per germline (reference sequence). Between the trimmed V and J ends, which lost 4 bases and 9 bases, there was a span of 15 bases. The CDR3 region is CASSSTPGFSYTF. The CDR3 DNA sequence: TGTGCCAGCAGTTCTACTCCAGGGTTCAGCTACACCTTC.

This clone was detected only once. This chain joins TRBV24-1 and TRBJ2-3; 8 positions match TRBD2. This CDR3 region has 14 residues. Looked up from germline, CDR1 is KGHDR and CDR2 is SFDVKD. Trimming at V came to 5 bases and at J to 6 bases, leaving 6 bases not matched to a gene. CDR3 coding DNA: TGTGCCACCAGTGTGGCGGGAGGTTCTGATACGCAGTATTTT. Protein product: CATSVAGGSDTQYF.

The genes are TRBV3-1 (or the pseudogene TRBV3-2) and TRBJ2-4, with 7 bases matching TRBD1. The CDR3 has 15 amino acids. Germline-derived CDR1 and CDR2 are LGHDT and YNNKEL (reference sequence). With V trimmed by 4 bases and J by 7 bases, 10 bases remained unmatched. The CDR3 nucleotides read TGTGCCAGCAGCCTAATTCGACAGGGTGGGAACATTCAGTACTTC. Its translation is CASSLIRQGGNIQYF.

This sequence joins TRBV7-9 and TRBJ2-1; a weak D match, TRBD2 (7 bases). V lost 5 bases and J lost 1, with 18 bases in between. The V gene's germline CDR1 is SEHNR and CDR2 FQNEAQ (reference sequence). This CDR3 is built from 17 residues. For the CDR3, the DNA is TGTGCCAGCAGCCCAATCCGGGGGAGGGGGTCCTACAATGAGCAGTTCTTC. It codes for CASSPIRGRGSYNEQFF.

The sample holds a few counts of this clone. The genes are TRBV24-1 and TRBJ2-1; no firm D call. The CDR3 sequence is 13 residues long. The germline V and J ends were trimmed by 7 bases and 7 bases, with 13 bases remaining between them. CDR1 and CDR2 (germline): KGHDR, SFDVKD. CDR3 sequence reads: CATSPGLPNEQFF. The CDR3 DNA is TGTGCCACCAGCCCCGGGTTGCCTAATGAGCAGTTCTTC.

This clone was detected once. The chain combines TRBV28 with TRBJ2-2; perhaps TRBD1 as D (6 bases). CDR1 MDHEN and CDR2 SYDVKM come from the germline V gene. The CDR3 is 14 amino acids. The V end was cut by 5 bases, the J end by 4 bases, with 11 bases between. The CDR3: CASSRNRVTGELFF. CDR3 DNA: TGTGCCAGCAGTAGAAACAGGGTCACCGGGGAGCTGTTTTTT.

The CDR3 nucleotides read TGTGCCAGCAGCTTAAAGCGACTAGCGGGGTCCACAGATACGCAGTATTTT. This gives the protein CASSLKRLAGSTDTQYF. This chain connects TRBV7-3 to TRBJ2-3; 11 bases are a match to TRBD2. Germline assignment: CDR1 SGHTA and CDR2 FQGTGA. The CDR3 has 17 amino acids. The junction had 5 bases not matched to a gene; V was cut back by 1 base and J by 2 bases.

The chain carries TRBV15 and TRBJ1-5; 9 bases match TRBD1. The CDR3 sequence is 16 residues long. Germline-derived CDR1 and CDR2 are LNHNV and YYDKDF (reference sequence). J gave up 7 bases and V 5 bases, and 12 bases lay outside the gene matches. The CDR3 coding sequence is TGTGCCACCAGCGGGGGCGCCGGACAGGGGAGACAGCCCCAGCATTTT. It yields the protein CATSGGAGQGRQPQHF.

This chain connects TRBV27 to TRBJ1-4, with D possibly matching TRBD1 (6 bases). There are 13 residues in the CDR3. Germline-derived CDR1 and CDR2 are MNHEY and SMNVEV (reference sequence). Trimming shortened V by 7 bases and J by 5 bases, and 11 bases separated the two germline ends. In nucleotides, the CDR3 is TGTGCCAGCAAGGGACATAACAATGAAAAACTGTTTTTT. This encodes CASKGHNNEKLFF.

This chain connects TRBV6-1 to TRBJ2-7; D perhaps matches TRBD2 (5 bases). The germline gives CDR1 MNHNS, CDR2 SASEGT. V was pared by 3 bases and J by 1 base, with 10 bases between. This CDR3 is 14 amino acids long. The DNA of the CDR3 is TGTGCCAGCAGTGAGGCTAGCAGATCCTACGAGCAGTACTTC. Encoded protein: CASSEASRSYEQYF.

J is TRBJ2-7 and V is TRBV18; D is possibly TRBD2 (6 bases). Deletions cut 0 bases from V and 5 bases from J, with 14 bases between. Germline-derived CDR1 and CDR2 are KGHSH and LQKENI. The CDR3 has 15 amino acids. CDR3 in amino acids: CASSPPAQGGHEQYF. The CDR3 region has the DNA TGTGCCAGCTCACCACCGGCTCAGGGAGGACACGAGCAGTACTTC.

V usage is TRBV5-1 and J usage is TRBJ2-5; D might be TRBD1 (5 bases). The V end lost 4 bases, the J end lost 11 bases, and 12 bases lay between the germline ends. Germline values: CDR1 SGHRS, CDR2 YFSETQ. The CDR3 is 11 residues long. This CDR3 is CASSPDRLQYF. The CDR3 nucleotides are TGCGCCAGCAGCCCTGACAGACTGCAGTACTTC.

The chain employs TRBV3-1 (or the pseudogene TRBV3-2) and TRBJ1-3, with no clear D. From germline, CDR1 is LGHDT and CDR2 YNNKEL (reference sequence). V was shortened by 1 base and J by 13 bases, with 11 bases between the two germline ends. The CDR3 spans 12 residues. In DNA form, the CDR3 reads TGTGCCAGCAGCCAAGGGCAGATCGGGATATATTTT. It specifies CASSQGQIGIYF.

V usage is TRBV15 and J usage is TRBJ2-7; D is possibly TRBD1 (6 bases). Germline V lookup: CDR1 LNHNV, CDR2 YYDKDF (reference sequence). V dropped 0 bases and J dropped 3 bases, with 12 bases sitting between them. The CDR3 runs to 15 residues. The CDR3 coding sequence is TGTGCCACCAGCAGAGATGGGGACACTCTCTACGAGCAGTACTTC. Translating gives CATSRDGDTLYEQYF.